Shown below are 8 T cell receptor beta chains from a single sample sequenced in a study of neurological immune-mediated disorders. Each CDR3 protein is one row after TCRdb ran MiXCR on the 5' RACE reads. This table has 70,000 or so distinct CDR3 sequences, about 3% appearing once. Material: PBMCs. The origin of the receptors is a woman in her forties or fifties with multiple sclerosis.

This clonotype was seen at least ten times. This chain connects TRBV19 to TRBJ2-1; 12 nucleotides agree with TRBD2. The CDR3 has 15 residues. Per the germline V gene, CDR1 is LNHDA and CDR2 is SQIVND (reference sequence). The junction had 10 bases not matched to a gene; V was cut back by 8 bases and J by 8 bases. The CDR3 DNA follows: TGTGCCAGTTCTTCTAGCGGGGGGGCCTTCGATGAGCAGTTCTTC. It is translated as CASSSSGGAFDEQFF.

This clonotype was seen many times. The chain recombines TRBV6-2 or TRBV6-3 with TRBJ2-2, with 8 bases identical to TRBD2. Losses at the gene ends were 6 bases for V and 6 bases for J; bases not matched to a gene: 9. CDR3 length: 15 amino acids. In germline, CDR1 is MNHEY, CDR2 SVGEGT. The CDR3 region is CASRSAGGQAGELFF. CDR3 coding DNA: TGTGCCAGCAGATCGGCGGGGGGTCAGGCCGGGGAGCTGTTTTTT.

With respect to this clonotype: One base away lies a much larger clone, so this may be a sequencing read error. V and J are TRBV20-1 and TRBJ1-5; D is possibly TRBD1 (6 bases). Germline V lookup: CDR1 DFQATT, CDR2 SNEGSKA (reference sequence). This CDR3 region has 14 residues. CDR3 sequence reads: CSARVGGFGQPQNF. The CDR3 region has the DNA TGCAGTGCTAGAGTCGGGGGCTTCGGTCAGCCCCAGAATTTT.

This clonotype has ten or more counts. This chain connects TRBV5-1 to TRBJ2-3; 10 bases agree with TRBD2. Germline V lookup: CDR1 SGHRS, CDR2 YFSETQ. Losses at the gene ends were 5 bases for V and 6 bases for J; bases not matched to a gene: 18. The CDR3 contains 18 residues. The CDR3 region has the DNA TGCGCCAGCAGTTCCCCTCTAGCGGGAGATCCTTGGACCGATACGCAGTATTTT. As protein: CASSSPLAGDPWTDTQYF.

Concerning this clonotype: This may arise from a read error, as a much more abundant clone is one base away. The V gene is TRBV5-5, the J gene TRBJ1-5; no clear D gene. Germline V gene data show CDR1 as SGHKS and CDR2 as YYEKEE (reference sequence). This CDR3 contains 14 residues. V dropped 2 bases and J dropped 7 bases, with 13 bases sitting between them. The CDR3 reads CASSLAKGFQPQHF. The CDR3 DNA is TGTGCCAGCAGCTTAGCAAAGGGTTTCCAGCCCCAGCATTTT. The full variable domain, in which reference TRBV5-5 and TRBJ1-5 provide the parts outside the CDR3, is DAGVTQSPTHLIKTRGQQVTLRCSPISGHKSVSWYQQVLGQGPQFIFQYYEKEERGRGNFPDRFSARQFPNYSSELNVNALLLGDSALYLCASSLAKGFQPQHFGDGTRLSIL.

There are many counts of this clonotype. The rearrangement joins TRBV5-1 to TRBJ1-2; no reliable D call. CDR1 is SGHRS and CDR2 is YFSETQ in the germline V gene. The CDR3 has 15 amino acids. The V gene lost 2 bases and the J gene lost 2 bases, with 13 bases spanning the gap. The CDR3 loop reads CASSFEGLDNYGYTF. The CDR3 DNA is TGCGCCAGCAGCTTTGAGGGTCTCGACAACTATGGCTACACCTTC. The entire variable domain, with the rest obtained from reference TRBV5-1 and TRBJ1-2, is as follows: KAGVTQTPRYLIKTRGQQVTLSCSPISGHRSVSWYQQTPGQGLQFLFEYFSETQRNKGNFPGRFSGRQFSNSRSEMNVSTLELGDSALYLCASSFEGLDNYGYTFGSGTRLTVV.

This clonotype was detected ten times or more. The rearrangement joins TRBV12-3 or TRBV12-4 to TRBJ2-1; D uncertain. The CDR3 contains 15 residues. The V gene lost 5 bases and the J gene lost 2 bases, with 13 bases spanning the gap. The CDR3 DNA reads as TGTGCCAGCAGTCCCGACCCGGAGACCTACAATGAGCAGTTCTTC. Its translation is CASSPDPETYNEQFF.

This clonotype was seen many times. The chain combines TRBV20-1 with TRBJ2-1; 8 bases are a match to TRBD2. The J segment lost 2 bases and the V segment lost 4 bases, leaving 4 bases of the junction unmatched. In germline, CDR1 is DFQATT, CDR2 SNEGSKA (reference sequence). The CDR3 spans 14 residues. The CDR3 loop reads CSATGTSPYNEQFF. The CDR3 DNA is TGCAGTGCTACCGGGACTAGTCCCTACAATGAGCAGTTCTTC.